These 26 T cell receptor beta chains were all obtained from the same sample, sequenced in a study of cytomegalovirus exposure and HLA in healthy donors. The primer mix had 60 Vbeta and 13 Jbeta primers. The method was immunoSEQ multiplex PCR; TCRdb's version includes in-frame clones alone and lacks a portion of them. The data contain around 160,000 clones, 65% to 70% of them singletons. The source material was PBMCs. These receptors were collected from a woman aged 18-35 years in good health and CMV-seropositive.

This chain joins TRBV19 and TRBJ2-1; 11 bases fit TRBD2. The germline gives CDR1 LNHDA, CDR2 SQIVND (reference sequence). The CDR3 runs 14 residues. The V segment lost 3 bases and the J segment 8 bases; nucleotides outside the gene matches: 3. CDR3 region: CASSILAGGDEQFF. The CDR3 bases are TGTGCCAGTAGTATCCTAGCGGGAGGTGATGAGCAGTTCTTC.

The chain couples TRBV2 to TRBJ2-2, with unresolved D. CDR1 is SNHLY and CDR2 is FYNNEI in the germline V gene. This CDR3 region has 14 residues. The ends were cut back, 3 bases at V and 8 bases at J, with 13 bases in the middle. CDR3 loop: CASSDSRLVGELFF. Written as DNA, the CDR3 is TGTGCCAGCAGTGACTCGCGCCTAGTGGGGGAGCTGTTTTTT. Supplemented by reference TRBV2 and TRBJ2-2, the full variable domain reads EPEVTQTPSHQVTQMGQEVILRCVPISNHLYFYWYRQILGQKVEFLVSFYNNEISEKSEIFDDQFSVERPDGSNFTLKIRSTKLEDSAMYFCASSDSRLVGELFFGEGSRLTVL.

This rearrangement joins TRBV7-9 to TRBJ1-5, with D possibly TRBD1 on 6 matching bases. V lost 2 bases and J lost 3, with 14 bases in between. CDR1 and CDR2 from the germline V gene are SEHNR and FQNEAQ (reference sequence). The CDR3 runs 16 residues. The chain's CDR3 is CASSLSRGGVNQPQHF. Here the CDR3 DNA reads TGTGCCAGCAGCTTAAGTAGGGGGGGCGTCAATCAGCCCCAGCATTTT.

This clone has more than one count but fewer than ten. The chain is built from TRBV7-2 and TRBJ1-3; no reliable D call. Germline V lookup: CDR1 SGHTA, CDR2 FQGNSA. V dropped 4 bases and J dropped 3 bases, with 7 bases sitting between them. This CDR3 has 13 residues. The CDR3 bases are TGTGCCAGCAGCTCGGGAATTGGAAACACCATATATTTT. Encoded protein: CASSSGIGNTIYF.

This clone was counted between two and nine times. The chain employs TRBV11-2 and TRBJ1-4; the D gene is possibly TRBD1 (6 bases). Germline V gene sequence: CDR1 SGHAT, CDR2 FQNNGV. The CDR3 runs 17 residues. V gave up 2 bases and J gave up 0 bases, with 13 bases separating them. The CDR3 DNA reads as TGTGCCAGCAGCTTACCAGGGGTGGGTTCAACTAATGAAAAACTGTTTTTT. It translates to CASSLPGVGSTNEKLFF. Filled out from reference TRBV11-2 and TRBJ1-4, the complete variable domain reads EAGVAQSPRYKIIEKRQSVAFWCNPISGHATLYWYQQILGQGPKLLIQFQNNGVVDDSQLPKDRFSAERLKGVDSTLKIQPAKLEDSAVYLCASSLPGVGSTNEKLFFGSGTQLSVL.

The chain uses TRBV28 and TRBJ1-2, with D unclear. The CDR3 length is 13 residues. Trimming stripped 3 bases from V and 4 bases from J, with 9 bases between. Germline V gene data show CDR1 as MDHEN and CDR2 as SYDVKM. In DNA form, the CDR3 reads TGTGCCAGCAGTTTCAACCGGGGCTATGGCTACACCTTC. Residues: CASSFNRGYGYTF.

The chain uses TRBV21-1 and TRBJ2-7; the D call in the table, TRBD1, was not verified against the DNA. TRBV21-1 is given as a pseudogene. CDR3 length equals 22 residues. The CDR3 is CASSNWGGASRRDRGTSYEQYF. The CDR3 DNA sequence: TGTGCCAGCAGCAATTGGGGGGGGGCCTCTCGAAGAGACAGGGGTACTTCCTACGAGCAGTACTTC.

This chain links TRBV5-6 with TRBJ2-7; D possibly corresponds to TRBD2 (5 bases). This CDR3 spans 13 amino acids. Trimming pared 0 bases from V and 6 bases from J, leaving 10 bases between. Germline V gene data show CDR1 as SGHDT and CDR2 as YYEEEE. CDR3 region: CASSLGTGSEQYF. In DNA form, the CDR3 reads TGTGCCAGCAGCTTGGGAACGGGGTCCGAGCAGTACTTC.

This chain connects TRBV4-2 to TRBJ2-1; the match to TRBD2 covers 8 bases. CDR3 length: 16 residues. Trimming took 3 bases from V and 5 from J; bases not matched to a gene: 9. Germline assignment: CDR1 LGHNA and CDR2 YNFKEQ. The CDR3 DNA follows: TGTGCCAGCAGCCAGGTGATACGGCGGGGGGACAATGAGCAGTTCTTC. Its protein product is CASSQVIRRGDNEQFF.

The chain couples TRBV27 to TRBJ2-2; TRBD1 agrees at 9 bases. CDR1 and CDR2 (germline): MNHEY, SMNVEV (reference sequence). This CDR3 has 17 residues. V dropped 5 bases and J dropped 3; count of bases not matched to a gene: 10. CDR3 coding DNA: TGTGCCAGCAGTACCCACAGGGGGCTCTCGGACACCGGGGAGCTGTTTTTT. Its protein is CASSTHRGLSDTGELFF.

The rearrangement uses TRBV27 and TRBJ2-2; a weak D match, TRBD2 (5 bases). Trimming left V 7 bases short and J 5 bases short, with 11 bases between. Germline V gene sequence: CDR1 MNHEY, CDR2 SMNVEV (reference sequence). This CDR3 comprises 13 residues. The CDR3 reads CASKRDLTGELFF. CDR3 DNA: TGTGCCAGCAAGAGGGATCTGACCGGGGAGCTGTTTTTT.

This chain connects TRBV30 to TRBJ2-5, with 10 bases identical to TRBD1. This CDR3 comprises 13 residues. CDR1 and CDR2 from the germline V gene are GTSNPN and SVGIG (reference sequence). V trimming: 5 bases; J trimming: 11 bases; junction bases outside the gene matches: 11. This CDR3 reads CAWGPGQGKEQYF. The CDR3 DNA follows: TGTGCCTGGGGTCCGGGACAGGGGAAAGAGCAGTACTTC.

V is TRBV28 and J is TRBJ2-1; maybe TRBD1 (6 bases). CDR1 is MDHEN, CDR2 SYDVKM, per germline. The CDR3 loop spans 18 amino acids. The CDR3 reads CASKDDRLMFIRVNEQFF. The CDR3 DNA reads as TGTGCTTCGAAAGACGACAGGCTCATGTTCATCCGGGTCAATGAGCAGTTCTTC.

This clone was found once. The chain combines TRBV12-1 with TRBJ2-2; TRBD2, the table's D call, lacks a check against the DNA. TRBV12-1 is labeled a pseudogene. This CDR3 has 15 amino acids. CDR3 loop: CAPLAGDDGPGELFF. In nucleotides, the CDR3 is TGTGCACCATTAGCGGGAGATGATGGTCCCGGGGAGCTGTTTTTT.

The sample holds a few counts of this clone. This sequence joins TRBV18 and TRBJ2-1, with D possibly matching TRBD2 (7 bases). The germline gives CDR1 KGHSH, CDR2 LQKENI. Trimming shortened V by 4 bases and J by 5 bases, and 15 bases separated the two germline ends. CDR3 size: 15 residues. The CDR3 DNA follows: TGTGCCAGCTCACGTTACAGCGGGGACAACAATGAGCAGTTCTTC. It is translated as CASSRYSGDNNEQFF.

V is TRBV19 and J is TRBJ2-1; D possibly corresponds to TRBD2 (6 bases). Germline CDR1 LNHDA, CDR2 SQIVND (reference sequence). The CDR3 spans 16 residues. Trimming removed 3 bases from V and 6 bases from J, with 18 bases in between. CDR3 protein: CASSIITGVVGNEQFF. DNA of the CDR3: TGTGCCAGTAGTATTATAACGGGAGTAGTGGGCAATGAGCAGTTCTTC.

The chain joins TRBV19 to TRBJ2-1; D perhaps matches TRBD1 (6 bases). The V end lost 6 bases, the J end lost 9 bases, and 18 bases lay between the germline ends. The CDR3 runs 14 residues. CDR1 and CDR2 (germline): LNHDA, SQIVND (reference sequence). The CDR3 DNA follows: TGTGCCAGTAGGAGTTTACAGGGCCCCCGTGAGCAGTTCTTC. Translating gives CASRSLQGPREQFF. Using reference TRBV19 and TRBJ2-1 for the parts outside the CDR3, the full variable domain is DGGITQSPKYLFRKEGQNVTLSCEQNLNHDAMYWYRQDPGQGLRLIYYSQIVNDFQKGDIAEGYSVSREKKESFPLTVTSAQKNPTAFYLCASRSLQGPREQFFGPGTRLTVL.

This clone appeared once. The rearrangement links TRBV4-1 to TRBJ2-4; TRBD2 aligns across 12 bases. The germline V gene encodes CDR1 MGHRA and CDR2 YSYEKL. V lost 1 base, J lost 2 bases, and 3 bases stayed unmatched. CDR3 size: 17 residues. In DNA, the CDR3 is TGCGCCAGCAGCCAAGGACTAGCGGGAGTTACCAAAAACATTCAGTACTTC. Protein sequence: CASSQGLAGVTKNIQYF.

This chain connects TRBV11-3 to TRBJ2-7; tentatively, D is TRBD2 (5 bases). Germline CDR1 and CDR2: SGHNT and YENEEA. CDR3 length: 11 amino acids. V lost 5 bases to trimming and J lost 9 bases, with 11 bases between them. The CDR3 DNA sequence: TGTGCCAGCAGCCGCCCCGGAGGGCAGTACTTC. It codes for CASSRPGGQYF.

The V call is TRBV6-1, the J call TRBJ2-1; TRBD1 might be the D (6 bases). CDR1 and CDR2 (germline): MNHNS, SASEGT. V lost 4 bases, J lost 7 bases, and 14 bases lay in between. The CDR3 is 14 residues long. CDR3 DNA sequence: TGTGCCAGCAGTGGGGGACACTCCCCTAATGAGCAGTTCTTC. It yields the protein CASSGGHSPNEQFF.

The chain uses TRBV5-4 and TRBJ1-2, with TRBD1 matching 11 bases. CDR3 length: 17 amino acids. The V gene end was trimmed by 1 base and the J gene end by 6 bases; junction bases not matched to a gene: 11. The germline V gene has CDR1 SGHNT and CDR2 YYREEE (reference sequence). The CDR3 DNA reads as TGTGCCAGCAGCTTGATGCCCTGGACAGGGGGCACAAATGGCTACACCTTC. Translation gives CASSLMPWTGGTNGYTF.

This chain joins TRBV4-1 and TRBJ2-3, with D unclear. Trimming cost V 1 base and J 3 bases, with 8 bases left between them. The CDR3 extends over 14 amino acids. CDR1 and CDR2 (germline): MGHRA, YSYEKL. DNA of the CDR3: TGCGCCAGCAGCCAAGTCGCGAGAACAGATACGCAGTATTTT. Residues: CASSQVARTDTQYF.

This clone was detected only a few times. The genes are TRBV11-3 and TRBJ2-7; 7 bases are shared with TRBD2. The CDR3 consists of 13 residues. The V gene's germline CDR1 is SGHNT and CDR2 YENEEA. V was pared by 5 bases and J by 3 bases, with 4 bases of the junction left unmatched. CDR3 nucleotides: TGTGCCAGCAGCACTTCGGGAGGCTACGAGCAGTACTTC. As protein: CASSTSGGYEQYF.

The rearrangement links TRBV2 to TRBJ2-1; possibly TRBD1 for D (6 bases). CDR1 is SNHLY, CDR2 FYNNEI, per germline. This CDR3 is 13 amino acids long. V was pared by 7 bases and J by 9 bases, with 16 bases between. The CDR3 DNA reads as TGTGCCAGCAACGCAGGGGTTATGAGTGAGCAGTTCTTC. Amino acids: CASNAGVMSEQFF.

V gene TRBV6-5 combines with J gene TRBJ1-1, with a weak D call TRBD1 (5 bases). This CDR3 region has 13 residues. Germline assignment: CDR1 MNHEY and CDR2 SVGAGI. Trimming left V 6 bases short and J 2 bases short, with 10 bases between. The CDR3: CASRYTGNTEAFF. CDR3 DNA: TGTGCCAGCAGATATACAGGTAACACTGAAGCTTTCTTT.

The table lists this clone with a count of one. The chain couples TRBV7-3 to TRBJ1-6; the D is unclear. The CDR3 extends over 13 amino acids. V gave up 1 base and J gave up 11 bases, with 9 bases separating them. Looked up from germline, CDR1 is SGHTA and CDR2 is FQGTGA. The CDR3 sequence is CASSLSVGAPLHF. For the CDR3, the DNA is TGTGCCAGCAGCTTAAGTGTGGGAGCACCCCTCCACTTT.